This T cell receptor beta chain comes out of a study of T cell repertoires in cytomegalovirus infection. Study-level background: Selected CMV epitopes included recently identified HLA-C-restricted ones as well as well-studied HLA-B-restricted ones. Public TCR beta signatures marked donors with CMV infection and the matching HLA. Whole-study results and caveats: Within the response measured ex vivo, HLA-C-restricted CMV-specific TCR beta clonotypes were dominant.

This clonotype was seen a handful of times. Its antigen is unknown. V lost 3 bases to trimming and J lost 0 bases; unmatched junction nucleotides: 13. The CDR3 is 17 residues long. Germline-derived CDR1 and CDR2 are SQVTM and ANQGSEA. TCRdb used MiXCR to reprocess the reads, holding one entry per CDR3 protein. This sample has around 750,000 distinct CDR3 sequences, with 32% found just once. Sequences were derived from cultured CD8+ T cells from PBMCs, sampled from culture after CMV antigen stimulation. This TCR came from a human donor in good health (CMV status not recorded). Some clones in this sample may be carry-over from other donors' samples. The chain uses TRBV29-1 and TRBJ1-1; 7 bases are a match to TRBD1. CDR3 DNA sequence: TGCAGCGTTGAGAGGTGGGACAGCAATTTCATGAACACTGAAGCTTTCTTT. Encoded protein: CSVERWDSNFMNTEAFF.